These T cell receptor beta chains were read from a single sample in a study of blood T cell repertoires in COVID-19. Sequencing was performed with immunoSEQ multiplex PCR; in TCRdb, only in-frame clones are kept and a portion is missing. The repertoire includes about 220,000 clones, 70% to 90% of them detected once, and 2.9% sits in the top ten. Sequenced sample: peripheral blood. The source is a man aged 50-59 years who had recovered from COVID-19. The CDR3 runs from the conserved cysteine through the conserved F or W. Fields, in order: clone size, D gene, V gene, J gene, CDR3 protein, CDR3 DNA. D genes are given only for firm matches. A row's size may be missing; if present it is once, few, many or a size class.

size: NA
D: TRBD2
V: TRBV19
J: TRBJ2-3
CDR3: CASSGLAATTDTQYF
DNA: TGTGCCAGTAGCGGACTAGCGGCGACCACAGATACGCAGTATTTT

size: NA
D: NA
V: TRBV18
J: TRBJ1-1
CDR3: CASSPIPGENTEAFF
DNA: TGTGCCAGCTCACCGATTCCAGGGGAGAACACTGAAGCTTTCTTT

size: NA
D: TRBD1
V: TRBV9
J: TRBJ2-2
CDR3: CASSPRIDREGTGELFF
DNA: TGTGCCAGCAGCCCCAGAATTGACAGGGAAGGTACCGGGGAGCTGTTTTTT

size: NA
D: NA
V: TRBV5-1
J: TRBJ2-7
CDR3: CASSLDLVSPHEQYF
DNA: TGCGCCAGCAGCTTGGATCTAGTCAGCCCTCACGAGCAGTACTTC

size: NA
D: NA
V: TRBV18
J: TRBJ2-7
CDR3: CASLSDSSYEQYF
DNA: TGTGCCAGCTTATCGGACAGCTCCTACGAGCAGTACTTC

size: NA
D: NA
V: TRBV6-5
J: TRBJ1-6
CDR3: CASGDTKGSPLHF
DNA: TGTGCCAGCGGAGACACAAAGGGGTCACCCCTCCACTTT

size: once
D: TRBD1
V: TRBV28
J: TRBJ1-1
CDR3: CASSSGDSLNTEAFF
DNA: TGTGCCAGCAGTTCGGGGGACAGCCTGAACACTGAAGCTTTCTTT

size: NA
D: TRBD2
V: TRBV29-1
J: TRBJ2-7
CDR3: CSVGKAGGFDEQYF
DNA: TGCAGCGTTGGGAAAGCGGGAGGGTTCGACGAGCAGTACTTC

size: NA
D: NA
V: TRBV30
J: TRBJ1-3
CDR3: CAWSPWTVFSGNTIYF
DNA: TGTGCCTGGAGTCCCTGGACAGTGTTTTCTGGAAACACCATATATTTT

size: once
D: TRBD1
V: TRBV19
J: TRBJ1-5
CDR3: CASSIGTGGSNQPQHF
DNA: TGTGCCAGTAGTATTGGCACAGGGGGAAGCAATCAGCCCCAGCATTTT

size: NA
D: NA
V: TRBV5-1
J: TRBJ1-6
CDR3: CASSLAPTRDNSPLHF
DNA: TGCGCCAGCAGCTTGGCGCCCACACGGGATAATTCACCCCTCCACTTT

size: NA
D: TRBD1
V: TRBV10-3
J: TRBJ1-3
CDR3: CAISRDSLSGNTIYF
DNA: TGTGCCATCAGCCGGGACAGCCTCTCTGGAAACACCATATATTTT

size: NA
D: NA
V: TRBV18
J: TRBJ1-4
CDR3: CASSPWATGNNEKLFF
DNA: TGTGCCAGCTCTCCATGGGCAACCGGGAATAATGAAAAACTGTTTTTT

size: NA
D: TRBD1
V: TRBV11-2
J: TRBJ2-7
CDR3: CASSLAGGGYEQYF
DNA: TGTGCCAGCAGCTTAGCAGGGGGCGGGTACGAGCAGTACTTC

size: NA
D: TRBD1
V: TRBV6-2/TRBV6-3
J: TRBJ2-7
CDR3: CASSRPGQGSYEQYF
DNA: TGTGCCAGCAGTCGCCCGGGACAGGGGTCCTACGAGCAGTACTTC

size: NA
D: NA
V: TRBV28
J: TRBJ2-3
CDR3: CASSPLRRERHF
DNA: TGTGCCAGCAGTCCCCTTCGACGGGAGAGGCATTTT

size: few
D: NA
V: TRBV2
J: TRBJ2-7
CDR3: CASNPWLARGEQYF
DNA: TGTGCCAGCAACCCCTGGCTAGCGAGAGGGGAGCAGTACTTC

size: NA
D: NA
V: TRBV27
J: TRBJ2-2
CDR3: CASSGVTGYTGELFF
DNA: TGTGCCAGCAGTGGGGTTACGGGGTACACCGGGGAGCTGTTTTTT

size: few
D: NA
V: TRBV6-5
J: TRBJ2-7
CDR3: CASSYSFVREAYEQYF
DNA: TGTGCCAGCAGTTACTCGTTCGTCAGGGAAGCTTACGAGCAGTACTTC

size: NA
D: TRBD1
V: TRBV6-5
J: TRBJ2-7
CDR3: CASSSTGTGVYEQYF
DNA: TGTGCCAGCAGTTCCACCGGGACAGGGGTCTACGAGCAGTACTTC

size: NA
D: NA
V: TRBV18
J: TRBJ2-7
CDR3: CASSLLDRSYEQYF
DNA: TGTGCCAGCTCACTTCTAGACCGGTCCTACGAGCAGTACTTC

size: NA
D: NA
V: TRBV7-8
J: TRBJ2-7
CDR3: CASSLFGGAVHEQYF
DNA: TGTGCCAGCAGCCTTTTTGGGGGCGCTGTCCACGAGCAGTACTTC